This TCR beta chain was identified in a study of blood T cell repertoires in COVID-19. This clone appeared many times. Produced via immunoSEQ multiplex PCR; TCRdb's table is partial and in-frame only. Counted here are 140,000 to 150,000 clones, less than 90% occurring once; the ten biggest clones make up roughly 34%. V was cut by 7 bases and J by 4 bases, with 10 bases left in between. CDR3 length: 13 amino acids. Germline-derived CDR1 and CDR2 are MNHNY and SVGAGI (reference sequence). The V call is TRBV6-6, the J call TRBJ2-2; D remains ambiguous. The origin of this receptor is a human donor in a cohort sampled during active COVID-19. The specimen sequenced was peripheral blood. The DNA of the CDR3 is TGTGCCAGCAAAGACACCTTCACCGGGGAGCTGTTTTTT. As protein: CASKDTFTGELFF.